A selection of T cell receptor beta chains follows, all from one sample in a study of control samples from healthy donors and cancer patients. The protocol was immunoSEQ multiplex PCR, while the TCRdb copy is restricted to in-frame clones and leaves out a portion. Of around 140,000 clones in the sample, roughly 89% were seen once. Sequencing was performed on PBMCs. All receptors derive from a man in his fifties or sixties with head and neck cancer. Each CDR3 is given with its conserved first and last residue. A D gene is named only where the DNA matches it firmly. Expanded clones get a size class; other rows say once, few or many, or leave the size out.

size,length,J,V,D,CDR3,DNA
NA,13,TRBJ1-2,TRBV7-3,NA,CASSLTRGGGYTF,TGTGCCAGCAGCTTAACCAGGGGAGGCGGCTACACCTTC
NA,16,TRBJ2-5,TRBV11-2,TRBD1,CASSLGTGPTQETQYF,TGTGCCAGCAGCTTGGGGACAGGACCTACCCAAGAGACCCAGTACTTC
NA,15,TRBJ2-7,TRBV6-5,TRBD1,CASSQDRQIPYEQYF,TGTGCCAGCAGCCAGGACAGGCAGATTCCCTACGAGCAGTACTTC
NA,13,TRBJ1-2,TRBV27,NA,CASSLTGTGGYTF,TGTGCCAGCAGTTTAACCGGGACGGGAGGCTACACCTTC
NA,15,TRBJ2-7,TRBV13,TRBD2,CASSLGAGDSYEQYF,TGTGCCAGCAGCTTAGGAGCGGGGGACTCCTACGAGCAGTACTTC
NA,13,TRBJ1-1,TRBV9,NA,CASSVNTQGEAFF,TGTGCCAGCAGCGTAAATACGCAGGGCGAAGCTTTCTTT
once,15,TRBJ1-3,TRBV6-5,NA,CASSYRGPNGNTIYF,TGTGCCAGCAGTTACAGGGGTCCCAACGGAAACACCATATATTTT
NA,15,TRBJ1-6,TRBV3-1/TRBV3-2,TRBD1,CASSQGQGYNSPLHF,TGTGCCAGCAGCCAGGGACAGGGATATAATTCACCCCTCCACTTT
NA,12,TRBJ2-7,TRBV10-2,NA,CASSPGGYEQYF,TGCGCCAGCAGCCCCGGGGGATACGAGCAGTACTTC
NA,12,TRBJ2-7,TRBV28,TRBD1,CASTGQGYEQYF,TGTGCCAGCACGGGACAGGGCTACGAGCAGTACTTC
NA,15,TRBJ1-1,TRBV28,NA,CASSLSDILNTEAFF,TGTGCCAGCAGTTTGTCGGACATTTTGAACACTGAAGCTTTCTTT
NA,15,TRBJ1-2,TRBV4-2,NA,CASSFRPGGNYGYTF,TGTGCCAGCAGCTTTCGCCCAGGAGGGAACTATGGCTACACCTTC
NA,14,TRBJ1-2,TRBV7-3,TRBD1,CASSVTGTGAGYTF,TGTGCCAGCAGCGTCACCGGGACAGGGGCCGGCTACACCTTC
once,16,TRBJ2-7,TRBV6-5,TRBD2,CASSYPVAGGPGEQYF,TGTGCCAGCAGTTATCCTGTAGCGGGAGGGCCGGGCGAGCAGTACTTC
NA,15,TRBJ1-3,TRBV9,TRBD1,CASSPSQGAGNTIYF,TGTGCCAGCAGCCCTAGCCAGGGGGCCGGAAACACCATATATTTT
NA,18,TRBJ2-5,TRBV7-2,TRBD2,CASSSRLAGGPGQETQYF,TGTGCCAGCAGCTCCCGACTAGCGGGGGGTCCCGGCCAAGAGACCCAGTACTTC
NA,17,TRBJ2-1,TRBV7-9,TRBD1,CASSERSDRGSYNEQFF,TGTGCCAGCAGCGAGCGCTCGGACAGGGGTTCCTACAATGAGCAGTTCTTC
NA,15,TRBJ1-4,TRBV18,NA,CASSPREPRDEKLFF,TGTGCCAGCTCACCTCGGGAACCTCGGGATGAAAAACTGTTTTTT
once,15,TRBJ1-4,TRBV5-1,NA,CASNRDSSPNEKLFF,TGCGCCAGCAACCGGGACTCTTCACCTAATGAAAAACTGTTTTTT
NA,11,TRBJ2-1,TRBV12-5,TRBD2,CASGFGGEQFF,TGTGCTAGTGGTTTCGGGGGGGAGCAGTTCTTC
NA,15,TRBJ2-3,TRBV28,TRBD2,CASSPELAGADTQYF,TGTGCCAGCAGTCCTGAACTAGCGGGAGCAGATACGCAGTATTTT
NA,12,TRBJ2-1,TRBV12-3/TRBV12-4,NA,CASTQGYNEQFF,TGTGCCAGCACCCAGGGGTACAATGAGCAGTTCTTC
NA,15,TRBJ1-1,TRBV27,TRBD1,CASRSLDRGHPEAFF,TGTGCCAGCAGATCCCTGGACAGGGGGCACCCTGAAGCTTTCTTT
NA,18,TRBJ2-6,TRBV18,TRBD2,CASSAIAGGPSGANVLTF,TGTGCCAGCTCGGCCATAGCGGGAGGTCCTTCTGGGGCCAACGTCCTGACTTTC
NA,15,TRBJ2-2,TRBV25-1,NA,CASSQGTSNTGELFF,TGTGCCAGCAGTCAAGGCACCTCGAACACCGGGGAGCTGTTTTTT
NA,18,TRBJ2-3,TRBV19,TRBD2,CASSIMGGLAGTTDTQYF,TGTGCCAGTAGTATCATGGGGGGACTAGCGGGGACAACAGATACGCAGTATTTT
NA,14,TRBJ1-2,TRBV7-9,NA,CASSLAGRNYGYTF,TGTGCCAGCAGCTTAGCCGGACGAAACTATGGCTACACCTTC
NA,13,TRBJ1-1,TRBV27,NA,CASSSGWNTEAFF,TGTGCCAGCAGTTCCGGGTGGAACACTGAAGCTTTCTTT
NA,13,TRBJ1-1,TRBV15,NA,CATSSERVGQAFF,TGTGCCACCAGCTCAGAGAGAGTTGGACAGGCTTTCTTT
NA,16,TRBJ1-6,TRBV28,NA,CASSLGAGLNNSPLHF,TGTGCCAGCAGTTTAGGGGCCGGTCTCAATAATTCACCCCTCCACTTT
NA,13,TRBJ2-1,TRBV5-1,NA,CASSFITMREQFF,TGCGCCAGCAGCTTTATAACGATGCGTGAGCAGTTCTTC
NA,19,TRBJ2-4,TRBV5-6,TRBD1,CASSPPRQGYSLAKNIQYF,TGTGCCAGCAGCCCCCCGAGACAGGGTTATTCTCTAGCCAAAAACATTCAGTACTTC
NA,15,TRBJ1-1,TRBV19,NA,CASSAGTSMNTEAFF,TGTGCCAGTAGTGCCGGGACAAGCATGAACACTGAAGCTTTCTTT
NA,14,TRBJ2-5,TRBV6-6,NA,CASSYGLPEETQYF,TGTGCCAGCAGTTACGGACTCCCCGAAGAGACCCAGTACTTC
NA,20,TRBJ2-3,TRBV15,TRBD2,CATSREIPRSLAGLTDTQYF,TGTGCCACCAGCAGAGAGATCCCCCGAAGTCTAGCGGGTCTCACAGATACGCAGTATTTT
NA,14,TRBJ2-5,TRBV19,TRBD1,CASSRAGGIETQYF,TGTGCCAGTAGTAGGGCAGGGGGCATCGAGACCCAGTACTTC
medium-sized,13,TRBJ2-1,TRBV14,NA,CASSQQLASEQFF,TGTGCCAGCAGCCAGCAACTAGCAAGTGAGCAGTTCTTC
NA,16,TRBJ2-1,TRBV4-1,NA,CASSQDPGGALNEQFF,TGCGCCAGCAGCCAAGATCCCGGGGGCGCGCTCAATGAGCAGTTCTTC
NA,12,TRBJ2-5,TRBV3-1/TRBV3-2,NA,CASSLAQETQYF,TGTGCCAGCTCTCTAGCCCAAGAGACCCAGTACTTC
once,15,TRBJ1-4,TRBV7-8,NA,CASSLLFGGNEKLFF,TGTGCCAGCAGCTTACTATTTGGAGGGAATGAAAAACTGTTTTTT
NA,18,TRBJ2-3,TRBV11-2,TRBD2,CASSRGLAGVPSTDTQYF,TGTGCCAGCAGCCGGGGACTAGCGGGAGTCCCTTCCACAGATACGCAGTATTTT
NA,15,TRBJ2-7,TRBV27,TRBD1,CASSKPGQGFNEQYF,TGTGCCAGCAGTAAACCGGGACAGGGTTTCAACGAGCAGTACTTC
NA,12,TRBJ2-7,TRBV7-9,NA,CASSPGAYEQYF,TGTGCCAGCAGCCCCGGGGCCTACGAGCAGTACTTC
NA,17,TRBJ2-6,TRBV30,NA,CAWSVNRVRSGANVLTF,TGTGCCTGGAGTGTAAACAGGGTTAGGTCTGGGGCCAACGTCCTGACTTTC
NA,14,TRBJ1-4,TRBV11-2,NA,CASSFHEKSGKLFF,TGTGCCAGCAGCTTTCATGAAAAGAGCGGAAAACTGTTTTTT
NA,15,TRBJ2-7,TRBV14,NA,CASSQEEDNRYEQYF,TGTGCCAGCAGCCAAGAAGAGGACAACCGCTACGAGCAGTACTTC
NA,16,TRBJ2-5,TRBV24-1,NA,CATSDSRHSYQETQYF,TGTGCCACCAGTGATTCGCGCCACTCATACCAAGAGACCCAGTACTTC
NA,13,TRBJ1-5,TRBV19,NA,CASSDRQGGTQHF,TGTGCCAGTAGTGACAGGCAAGGTGGAACCCAGCATTTT
NA,12,TRBJ2-7,TRBV29-1,TRBD2,CSVDSSGSEQYF,TGCAGCGTTGATTCTAGCGGGAGCGAGCAGTACTTC
NA,16,TRBJ2-5,TRBV3-1/TRBV3-2,TRBD1,CASSRGTGGLGGTQYF,TGTGCCAGCAGCCGTGGGACAGGGGGTCTTGGAGGGACCCAGTACTTC